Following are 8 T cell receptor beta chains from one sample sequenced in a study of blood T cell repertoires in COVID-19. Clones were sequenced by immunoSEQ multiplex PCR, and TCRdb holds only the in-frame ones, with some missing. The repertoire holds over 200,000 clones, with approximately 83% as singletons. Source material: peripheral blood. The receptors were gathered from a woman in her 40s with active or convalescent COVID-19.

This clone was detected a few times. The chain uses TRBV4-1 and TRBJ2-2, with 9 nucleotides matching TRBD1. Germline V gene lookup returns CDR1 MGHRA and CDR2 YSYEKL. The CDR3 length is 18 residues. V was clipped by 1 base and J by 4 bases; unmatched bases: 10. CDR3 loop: CASSQGAMRTGATGELFF. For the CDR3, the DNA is TGCGCCAGCAGCCAAGGTGCCATGCGGACAGGGGCCACCGGGGAGCTGTTTTTT.

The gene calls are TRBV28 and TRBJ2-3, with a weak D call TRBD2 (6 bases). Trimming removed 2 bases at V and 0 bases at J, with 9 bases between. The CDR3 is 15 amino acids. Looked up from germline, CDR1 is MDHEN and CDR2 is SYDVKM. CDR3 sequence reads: CASSLGGTSTDTQYF. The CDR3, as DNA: TGTGCCAGCAGTTTAGGTGGGACTAGCACAGATACGCAGTATTTT.

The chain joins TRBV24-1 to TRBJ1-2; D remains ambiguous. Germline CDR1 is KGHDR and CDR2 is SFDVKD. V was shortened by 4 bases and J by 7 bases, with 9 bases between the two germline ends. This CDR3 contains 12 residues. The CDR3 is CATSEPLSGYTF. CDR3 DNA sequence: TGTGCCACCAGTGAACCCCTAAGTGGCTACACCTTC.

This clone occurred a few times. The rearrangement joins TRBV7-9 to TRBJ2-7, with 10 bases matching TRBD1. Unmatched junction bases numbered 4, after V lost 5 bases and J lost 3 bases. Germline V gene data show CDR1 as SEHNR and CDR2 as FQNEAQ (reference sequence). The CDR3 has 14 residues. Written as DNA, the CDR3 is TGTGCCAGCAGCAGAGGACAGGGGGGCTACGAGCAGTACTTC. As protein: CASSRGQGGYEQYF.

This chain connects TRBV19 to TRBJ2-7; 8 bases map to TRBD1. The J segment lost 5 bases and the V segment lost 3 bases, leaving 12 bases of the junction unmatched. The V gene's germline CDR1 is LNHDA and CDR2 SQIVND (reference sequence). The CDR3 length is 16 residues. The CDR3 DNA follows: TGTGCCAGTAGTATTTTCCCATGGCAGGGGGCCCACGAGCAGTACTTC. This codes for CASSIFPWQGAHEQYF.

The CDR3 is CASSLFPSETQYF. The CDR3 coding sequence is TGCGCCAGCAGCTTGTTTCCCTCCGAGACCCAGTACTTC. The chain uses TRBV5-1 and TRBJ2-5, with D uncertain. The V gene's germline CDR1 is SGHRS and CDR2 YFSETQ. The CDR3 has 13 amino acids. Trimming pared 1 base from V and 5 bases from J, leaving 9 bases between.

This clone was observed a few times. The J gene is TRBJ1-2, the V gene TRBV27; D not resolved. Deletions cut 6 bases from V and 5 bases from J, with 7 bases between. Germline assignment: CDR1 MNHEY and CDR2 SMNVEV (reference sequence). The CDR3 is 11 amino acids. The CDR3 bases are TGTGCCAGCAGATGGGAGTATGGCTACACCTTC. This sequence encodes CASRWEYGYTF.

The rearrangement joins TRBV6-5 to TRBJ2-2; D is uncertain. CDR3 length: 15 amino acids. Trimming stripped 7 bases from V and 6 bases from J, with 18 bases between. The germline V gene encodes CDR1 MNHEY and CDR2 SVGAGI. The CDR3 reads CASIVPPDSSGELFF. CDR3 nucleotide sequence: TGTGCCAGCATAGTCCCTCCTGACTCCTCCGGGGAGCTGTTTTTT.